A selection of T cell receptor beta chains follows, all from one sample in a study of OX40 agonist ivuxolimab in advanced cancers. Generated by immunoSEQ multiplex PCR, the TCRdb table keeps only in-frame clones and is missing some. The sample lists more than 100,000 clones; around 93% were seen once. Sample: CD4+ or CD8+ T cells sorted from blood, taken in a trial of the OX40 agonist ivuxolimab. These TCRs come from an adult with an advanced solid tumor such as melanoma, head and neck, liver or kidney cancer. Each CDR3 is given with its conserved first and last residue. Fields, in order: D gene, J gene, clone size, V gene, CDR3 protein, CDR3 DNA. The D gene is left open where the match is weak. Some rows have no size entry. The others give once, few or many, or a class for an expanded clone.

>NA|TRBJ2-4|once|TRBV21-1
CASIGIQVPIESIQYF
TGTGCCAGCATAGGTATTCAGGTACCTATTGAAAGTATTCAGTACTTC
>TRBD2|TRBJ2-3|NA|TRBV9
CASSVVASGGATDTQYF
TGTGCCAGCAGCGTAGTGGCTAGCGGGGGGGCTACAGATACGCAGTATTTT
>NA|TRBJ1-3|NA|TRBV25-1
CASSESDSRYSGNTIYF
TGTGCCAGCAGTGAATCGGACAGCAGATACTCTGGAAACACCATATATTTT
>TRBD1|TRBJ1-4|once|TRBV6-1
CASRLWGQNEKLFF
TGTGCCAGCCGCTTATGGGGACAGAATGAAAAACTGTTTTTT
>TRBD1|TRBJ1-2|NA|TRBV6-5
CASSRTGGGRGYTF
TGTGCCAGCAGTAGGACAGGGGGCGGTCGGGGCTACACCTTC
>TRBD1|TRBJ1-4|NA|TRBV11-2
CASSSLQGINEKLFF
TGTGCCAGCAGCTCCTTACAGGGGATCAATGAAAAACTGTTTTTT
>TRBD1|TRBJ2-5|NA|TRBV6-5
CASRTGQETQYF
TGTGCCAGCAGGACAGGGCAAGAGACCCAGTACTTC
>TRBD1|TRBJ1-5|NA|TRBV5-1
CASSLEGQGNQPQHF
TGCGCCAGCAGCTTGGAAGGACAGGGTAATCAGCCCCAGCATTTT
>TRBD2|TRBJ2-3|NA|TRBV5-1
CASSLVLGLAGSSTDTQYF
TGCGCCAGCAGCTTGGTTCTGGGACTAGCGGGCTCCAGCACAGATACGCAGTATTTT
>NA|TRBJ2-4|NA|TRBV6-5
CASSYSGRAKNIQYF
TGTGCCAGCAGTTACTCGGGGAGGGCCAAAAACATTCAGTACTTC
>TRBD1|TRBJ1-2|NA|TRBV5-6
CASSWGQGGYGYTF
TGTGCCAGCAGCTGGGGACAGGGAGGTTATGGCTACACCTTC
>NA|TRBJ1-1|NA|TRBV6-6
CASIDTEAFF
TGTGCCAGCATAGACACTGAAGCTTTCTTT
>TRBD2|TRBJ2-1|NA|TRBV9
CASSVGTSGRYNEQFF
TGTGCCAGCAGCGTAGGGACTAGCGGGAGATACAATGAGCAGTTCTTC
>NA|TRBJ2-5|NA|TRBV5-4
CASSTLPTGLETQYF
TGTGCCAGCAGCACCTTGCCCACAGGGCTAGAGACCCAGTACTTC
>NA|TRBJ2-5|NA|TRBV12-5
CAVEGGGETQYF
TGTGCTGTGGAGGGGGGCGGGGAGACCCAGTACTTC
>TRBD2|TRBJ2-7|NA|TRBV30
CAWRGGVTYEQYF
TGTGCCTGGAGGGGAGGGGTGACCTACGAGCAGTACTTC
>NA|TRBJ2-5|NA|TRBV18
CASSAKGREGETQYF
TGTGCCAGCTCAGCTAAGGGGCGCGAGGGAGAGACCCAGTACTTC
>NA|TRBJ1-4|NA|TRBV28
CASSTGPEKLFF
TGTGCCAGCAGTACGGGACCAGAAAAACTGTTTTTT
>NA|TRBJ1-1|NA|TRBV11-2
CASSLGPGMNTEAFF
TGTGCCAGCAGCTTAGGTCCGGGAATGAACACTGAAGCTTTCTTT
>NA|TRBJ2-2|once|TRBV5-1
CASSVESNTGELFF
TGCGCCAGCAGCGTCGAGTCGAACACCGGGGAGCTGTTTTTT
>TRBD2|TRBJ2-1|NA|TRBV18
CASSPLVAGGHEQFF
TGTGCCAGCTCACCATTGGTAGCGGGGGGGCATGAGCAGTTCTTC
>TRBD2|TRBJ2-7|NA|TRBV28
CASTPNGLAGTETYEQYF
TGTGCCAGCACCCCCAACGGACTAGCGGGAACTGAAACCTACGAGCAGTACTTC
>TRBD2|TRBJ2-7|NA|TRBV5-8
CASSWRGLAGGEQYF
TGTGCCAGCAGCTGGAGGGGGCTAGCGGGAGGCGAGCAGTACTTC
>TRBD2|TRBJ2-7|once|TRBV6-1
CASSEAVGGRYEQYF
TGTGCCAGCAGTGAAGCGGTCGGGGGGAGGTACGAGCAGTACTTC
>NA|TRBJ2-2|NA|TRBV7-9
CASSLGLDTGELFF
TGTGCCAGCAGCTTAGGCCTAGACACCGGGGAGCTGTTTTTT
>TRBD1|TRBJ1-1|NA|TRBV7-6
CASSIGQGTEAFF
TGTGCCAGCAGCATCGGACAGGGCACTGAAGCTTTCTTT
>TRBD1|TRBJ1-2|once|TRBV6-5
CASSYSRGTGDARYTF
TGTGCCAGCAGTTACTCTAGGGGGACAGGGGACGCACGCTACACCTTC
>NA|TRBJ2-1|NA|TRBV9
CASSVGESSYNEQFF
TGTGCCAGCAGCGTAGGGGAGAGCTCCTACAATGAGCAGTTCTTC
>NA|TRBJ1-2|NA|TRBV6-6
CASSWGQGTNYGYTF
TGTGCCAGCAGTTGGGGGCAGGGAACTAACTATGGCTACACCTTC
>NA|TRBJ2-3|NA|TRBV6-6
CASKEGTDTQYF
TGTGCCAGCAAGGAGGGAACAGATACGCAGTATTTT
>TRBD2|TRBJ2-7|NA|TRBV15
CATSRRPGLADEQYF
TGTGCCACCAGCAGACGTCCGGGACTAGCTGACGAGCAGTACTTC
>NA|TRBJ2-7|NA|TRBV29-1
CSVGVPGGEQYF
TGCAGCGTTGGGGTCCCCGGGGGTGAGCAGTACTTC
>TRBD1|TRBJ1-2|once|TRBV28
CASRLGQGVSYTF
TGTGCCAGCAGATTGGGACAGGGGGTTAGCTACACCTTC
>NA|TRBJ1-1|NA|TRBV28
CASSLGNTEAFF
TGTGCCAGCAGTTTGGGGAACACTGAAGCTTTCTTT
>TRBD1|TRBJ1-2|once|TRBV7-9
CASSLGGQFPYGYTF
TGTGCCAGCAGCTTAGGGGGACAGTTCCCTTATGGCTACACCTTC
>TRBD1|TRBJ2-2|NA|TRBV5-1
CASSFQGAHGENTGELFF
TGCGCCAGCAGCTTCCAGGGGGCGCACGGGGAGAACACCGGGGAGCTGTTTTTT
>NA|TRBJ2-2|NA|TRBV20-1
CSAWTGELFF
TGCAGTGCGTGGACCGGGGAGCTGTTTTTT
>TRBD1|TRBJ1-1|NA|TRBV18
CASSPTQIRGQGVTEAFF
TGTGCCAGCTCACCTACACAAATCCGAGGACAGGGAGTGACTGAAGCTTTCTTT
>NA|TRBJ1-2|NA|TRBV5-6
CASSLTGKGTYGYTF
TGTGCCAGCAGCTTGACAGGGAAGGGAACCTATGGCTACACCTTC
>NA|TRBJ2-3|few|TRBV19
CASSRLGQTQYF
TGTGCCAGTAGCCGCCTCGGACAGACGCAGTATTTT
>NA|TRBJ2-3|NA|TRBV7-8
CASSPNTDTQYF
TGTGCCAGCAGCCCGAACACAGATACGCAGTATTTT
>TRBD1|TRBJ1-2|few|TRBV2
CASSESGTGYGYTF
TGTGCCAGCAGTGAAAGTGGGACAGGGTACGGCTACACCTTC
>NA|TRBJ2-7|once|TRBV6-5
CASSRDMSYEQYF
TGTGCCAGCAGCCGGGACATGTCCTACGAGCAGTACTTC
>NA|TRBJ2-2|NA|TRBV7-7
CASSPRQNTGELFF
TGTGCCAGCAGCCCCCGACAGAACACCGGGGAGCTGTTTTTT
>TRBD2|TRBJ2-2|NA|TRBV28
CASEGGRAVTGELFF
TGTGCCAGCGAGGGCGGGAGGGCCGTCACCGGGGAGCTGTTTTTT
>NA|TRBJ2-1|NA|TRBV10-2
CASSQTGVSYNEQFF
TGCGCCAGCAGCCAAACAGGTGTATCCTACAATGAGCAGTTCTTC
>TRBD1|TRBJ1-4|NA|TRBV27
CASRLTGVTNEKLFF
TGTGCCAGCAGACTTACAGGGGTGACTAATGAAAAACTGTTTTTT
>TRBD1|TRBJ1-2|NA|TRBV19
CASTPQGTGQGYTF
TGTGCCAGTACCCCACAAGGGACAGGTCAAGGCTACACCTTC
>NA|TRBJ2-5|once|TRBV2
CASSEPLPTEETQYF
TGTGCCAGCAGTGAACCGCTCCCGACCGAAGAGACCCAGTACTTC
>TRBD1|TRBJ1-5|once|TRBV6-1
CASSLDRGPDQPQHF
TGTGCCAGCAGCCTGGACAGGGGGCCTGATCAGCCCCAGCATTTT
>TRBD1|TRBJ1-5|NA|TRBV6-4
CASSPGTGGLGWQPQHF
TGTGCCAGCAGCCCCGGGACAGGGGGTTTAGGGTGGCAGCCCCAGCATTTT